The source of this TCR beta chain is a study of blood T cell repertoires in COVID-19. V lost 4 bases to trimming and J lost 2 bases, with 15 bases between them. The CDR3 length is 15 residues. The germline V gene has CDR1 LNHDA and CDR2 SQIVND (reference sequence). TCRdb's table, derived via immunoSEQ multiplex PCR, lists solely in-frame clones and lacks some. The table has around 360,000 clones, about 89% seen once. The gene calls are TRBV19 and TRBJ2-7, with D possibly matching TRBD1 (6 bases). The sequencing input was peripheral blood. The clonotype was recovered from a young woman with COVID-19, enrolled during active disease. The CDR3 DNA is TGTGCCAGTAGTACTTCGACAGGAATCACCTACGAGCAGTACTTC. As protein: CASSTSTGITYEQYF.